This TCR beta chain came from a study of T cell responses to AZD1222 COVID-19 vaccine. Assay used: immunoSEQ multiplex PCR; TCRdb lists only in-frame clones, some missing. Among around 110,000 clones, roughly 87% were seen once, and the ten largest hold 7.5%. The germline CDR1 and CDR2 sequences are MNHEY and SMNVEV (reference sequence). The trim removed 5 bases at V and 2 bases at J, leaving 5 bases unmatched. This CDR3 is 14 amino acids long. The input for sequencing was peripheral blood, taken on day 0 of AZD1222 vaccination. The rearrangement uses TRBV27 and TRBJ2-7; 8 bases match TRBD2. The clonotype comes from an adult in good health. The CDR3 DNA follows: TGTGCCAGCAGTGTCGCTAGCGGGCCCTACGAGCAGTACTTC. Translating gives CASSVASGPYEQYF.